One sample yielded the 8 T cell receptor beta chains listed below, sequenced in a study of early T cells in non-severe SARS-CoV-2 infection. MiXCR was run by TCRdb on the 5' RACE reads, yielding one entry per CDR3 protein. The repertoire has tens of thousands of distinct CDR3 sequences, roughly an eighth of them found once; the top ten carry roughly 3%. The sequencing input was whole blood. The origin of the receptors is an adult who was a healthcare worker with PCR-confirmed SARS-CoV-2 infection or an uninfected control (not recorded which).

The DNA for the CDR3 is TGTGCCAGCATCGTACAGGGGGGCTATGGCTACACCTTC. Protein product: CASIVQGGYGYTF. V and J are TRBV2 and TRBJ1-2; 8 bases are a match to TRBD1. Germline loops: CDR1 SNHLY, CDR2 FYNNEI. The length of the CDR3 is 13 residues. Germline trimming cut 7 bases from V and 4 bases from J; bases unmatched to any gene: 5.

This clonotype came up many times. The chain combines TRBV6-6 with TRBJ2-3; TRBD2 agrees at 13 bases. Germline V gene data show CDR1 as MNHNY and CDR2 as SVGAGI (reference sequence). The CDR3 runs to 18 residues. V dropped 4 bases and J dropped 2; count of bases not matched to a gene: 9. For the CDR3, the DNA is TGTGCCAGCAGTTCTGGACTAGCGGGGGAGCTCTTCACAGATACGCAGTATTTT. It is translated as CASSSGLAGELFTDTQYF.

The rearrangement uses TRBV19 and TRBJ2-7; possible D gene TRBD2, 6 bases. The CDR3 extends over 14 amino acids. CDR1 is LNHDA, CDR2 SQIVND, per germline (reference sequence). V was cut by 5 bases and J by 0 bases, with 11 bases left in between. The CDR3 bases are TGTGCCAGTAGTTCCCGGGACTTCTCCTACGAGCAGTACTTC. Amino acid sequence: CASSSRDFSYEQYF.

This clonotype was seen a handful of times. The gene calls are TRBV12-5 and TRBJ2-3; the D is unclear. The CDR3 is 13 amino acids. CDR1 is LGHNT, CDR2 FRNRAP, per germline. V gave up 5 bases and J gave up 6 bases, with 12 bases separating them. CDR3: CASGALSADTQYF. The CDR3 coding sequence is TGTGCTAGTGGTGCTCTCAGCGCTGATACGCAGTATTTT. Looking up the rest from reference TRBV12-5 and TRBJ2-3 gives the full variable domain: DARVTQTPRHKVTEMGQEVTMRCQPILGHNTVFWYRQTMMQGLELLAYFRNRAPLDDSGMPKDRFSAEMPDATLATLKIQPSEPRDSAVYFCASGALSADTQYFGPGTRLTVL.

This clonotype has at least ten counts. CDR3 DNA: TGTGCCAGCAGCCCCAACTCGGGACTAGTCACAGAGACCCAGTACTTC. Protein: CASSPNSGLVTETQYF. This chain connects TRBV9 to TRBJ2-5, with TRBD2 matching over 8 bases. The CDR3 totals 16 residues. Unmatched junction bases numbered 12, after V lost 4 bases and J lost 4 bases. From germline, CDR1 is SGDLS and CDR2 YYNGEE.

V gene TRBV20-1 combines with J gene TRBJ2-2; unclear D gene. Germline V gene sequence: CDR1 DFQATT, CDR2 SNEGSKA (reference sequence). The CDR3 spans 11 residues. V shed 6 bases and J shed 7 bases, with 9 bases lying between them. DNA for the CDR3: TGCAGTGCCACCTTCGGCGGGGAGCTGTTTTTT. As protein: CSATFGGELFF.

This chain joins TRBV11-2 and TRBJ2-1; no clear D. The germline gives CDR1 SGHAT, CDR2 FQNNGV. V lost 2 bases and J lost 5, with 16 bases in between. This CDR3 has 16 amino acids. The CDR3 region is CASSLFDGFGHNEQFF. DNA of the CDR3: TGTGCCAGCAGCTTATTTGACGGTTTCGGGCACAATGAGCAGTTCTTC.

Ten or more counts support this clonotype. The genes are TRBV29-1 and TRBJ2-5, with TRBD2 matching over 8 bases. V lost 5 bases and J lost 4; bases outside the gene matches: 18. The germline gives CDR1 SQVTM, CDR2 ANQGSEA. The CDR3 consists of 17 residues. Here the CDR3 DNA reads TGCAGCGTTCTTAGTAGCGGGAACAAAGGGGTGAGAGAGACCCAGTACTTC. This encodes CSVLSSGNKGVRETQYF.